The 14 T cell receptor beta chains given below trace back to one sample, sequenced in a study of radiation and T cells in renal cell carcinoma. Using immunoSEQ multiplex PCR, the repertoire was profiled, and TCRdb retains in-frame clones only, with some absent. The top ten hold 10% to 15% of the sample, which has 150,000 to 160,000 clones, roughly 90% seen once. The time point was: blood 2 weeks post-SBRT. The treatment was: 15 Gy SBRT to primary tumor, nephrectomy 4 weeks later. Sequencing used blood, obtained from a patient whose treatment included radiotherapy and nephrectomy. The receptors stem from a woman between 45 and 65 years old with renal cell carcinoma.

The chain recombines TRBV19 with TRBJ2-1; 7 positions agree with TRBD1. Trimming cost V 6 bases and J 0 bases; bases outside gene matches: 8. CDR1 and CDR2 (germline): LNHDA, SQIVND (reference sequence). This CDR3 is built from 16 residues. The CDR3 reads CASSPDRAGSYNEQFF. The DNA of the CDR3 is TGTGCCAGTAGCCCCGACAGGGCTGGCTCCTACAATGAGCAGTTCTTC.

A few counts support this clone. This chain links TRBV4-1 with TRBJ1-5; D gene unclear. CDR3 length equals 13 residues. Germline values: CDR1 MGHRA, CDR2 YSYEKL. Trimming took 0 bases from V and 7 from J, leaving 7 bases between them. CDR3 sequence reads: CASSQEQFQPQHF. CDR3 in DNA: TGCGCCAGCAGCCAAGAACAGTTCCAGCCCCAGCATTTT.

The chain couples TRBV19 to TRBJ1-2, with TRBD1 matching 9 bases. The trim removed 5 bases at V and 9 bases at J, leaving 10 bases unmatched. Germline V gene sequence: CDR1 LNHDA, CDR2 SQIVND (reference sequence). The CDR3 is made up of 14 amino acids. CDR3 in amino acids: CASSARAGTGSYTF. The CDR3 region has the DNA TGTGCCAGTAGTGCAAGGGCTGGGACAGGGAGCTACACCTTC.

The chain carries TRBV7-9 and TRBJ1-2; 8 bases fit TRBD1. V lost 6 bases and J lost 2; bases outside the gene matches: 11. The CDR3 is 16 amino acids. Germline V gene sequence: CDR1 SEHNR, CDR2 FQNEAQ (reference sequence). The CDR3 loop reads CASRGIRDRPNYGYTF. Here the CDR3 DNA reads TGTGCCAGCAGGGGGATTCGGGACAGGCCCAACTATGGCTACACCTTC.

This clone came up a few times. The rearrangement joins TRBV7-8 to TRBJ1-2; 7 bases match TRBD1. The CDR3 extends over 14 amino acids. In germline, CDR1 is SGHVS, CDR2 FQNEAQ. V was pared by 5 bases and J by 2 bases, with 5 bases of the junction left unmatched. For the CDR3, the DNA is TGTGCCAGCAGCCTATCGGGACAGAACTATGGCTACACCTTC. Encoded protein: CASSLSGQNYGYTF. The entire variable domain, with the rest obtained from reference TRBV7-8 and TRBJ1-2, is as follows: GAGVSQSPRYKVAKRGQDVALRCDPISGHVSLFWYQQALGQGPEFLTYFQNEAQLDKSGLPSDRFFAERPEGSVSTLKIQRTQQEDSAVYLCASSLSGQNYGYTFGSGTRLTVV.

The chain combines TRBV7-2 with TRBJ2-5; no firm D call. The length of the CDR3 is 14 residues. CDR1 is SGHTA, CDR2 FQGNSA, per germline. The V end was cut by 3 bases, the J end by 6 bases, with 14 bases between. CDR3 nucleotide sequence: TGTGCCAGCAGCTTCCGGCAGGAGCCTAAGACCCAGTACTTC. Protein product: CASSFRQEPKTQYF.

This clone was detected a few times. This sequence joins TRBV7-9 and TRBJ1-3; possible D gene TRBD1, 5 bases. Trimming removed 8 bases from V and 4 bases from J, with 15 bases in between. This CDR3 has 14 amino acids. From germline, CDR1 is SEHNR and CDR2 FQNEAQ (reference sequence). Here the CDR3 reads CASGRTSGGNTIYF. The CDR3 DNA sequence: TGTGCCAGCGGAAGGACATCAGGGGGAAACACCATATATTTT.

The V and J genes are TRBV23-1 and TRBJ1-2; D gene unclear. TRBV23-1 counts as an open reading frame of uncertain function. V lost 5 bases and J 0 bases, leaving 10 bases between the germline ends. The CDR3 is made up of 14 amino acids. CDR3 DNA sequence: TGCGCCAGCAGTACATTTAAAGCTAACTATGGCTACACCTTC. Its protein product is CASSTFKANYGYTF.

The V gene is TRBV2, the J gene TRBJ2-7; D unresolved. The CDR3 is made up of 14 amino acids. The V end lost 4 bases, the J end lost 3 bases, and 13 bases lay between the germline ends. Germline values: CDR1 SNHLY, CDR2 FYNNEI. CDR3 amino acids: CASSVSQQVYEQYF. CDR3 DNA sequence: TGTGCCAGCAGTGTTTCGCAGCAAGTCTACGAGCAGTACTTC.

J is TRBJ2-5 and V is TRBV28; 8 bases are a match to TRBD2. Losses at the gene ends were 4 bases for V and 1 base for J; bases not matched to a gene: 11. The CDR3 extends over 17 amino acids. Germline V gives CDR1 MDHEN, CDR2 SYDVKM. CDR3 DNA: TGTGCCAGCAGTTCTTTGGCGGGGGGACTCATCCAAGAGACCCAGTACTTC. Its protein product is CASSSLAGGLIQETQYF.

The CDR3 reads CASSSPRGGDTPYEQYF. The CDR3 DNA follows: TGTGCCAGCAGCTCCCCTCGGGGTGGGGACACCCCCTACGAGCAGTACTTC. The chain employs TRBV21-1 and TRBJ2-7; the DNA was not used to check the table's D call, TRBD1. TRBV21-1 is an annotated pseudogene. The CDR3 has 17 residues.

The rearrangement links TRBV6-1 to TRBJ1-2; D is ambiguous. The CDR3 has 11 residues. Germline V CDR1 and CDR2: MNHNS, SASEGT. The V gene lost 7 bases and the J gene lost 8 bases, with 11 bases spanning the gap. Written as DNA, the CDR3 is TGTGCCAGCAATGTGGCAGACGGCTACACCTTC. Its translation is CASNVADGYTF.

The chain links TRBV6-6 to TRBJ2-4; D is perhaps TRBD2 (5 bases). V dropped 0 bases and J dropped 4 bases, with 10 bases sitting between them. Germline CDR1 MNHNY, CDR2 SVGAGI (reference sequence). The CDR3 length is 15 residues. In DNA form, the CDR3 reads TGTGCCAGCAGTTACTCAGAGAGGGTTAAAAACATTCAGTACTTC. It encodes CASSYSERVKNIQYF.

In this sample, this clone turned up once. J is TRBJ2-1 and V is TRBV27; 7 bases match TRBD1. Per the germline V gene, CDR1 is MNHEY and CDR2 is SMNVEV (reference sequence). Trimming took 5 bases from V and 0 from J; bases not matched to a gene: 4. The CDR3 totals 15 residues. Written as DNA, the CDR3 is TGTGCCAGCAGTGCCCACAGGGGCTCCTACAATGAGCAGTTCTTC. Amino acid sequence: CASSAHRGSYNEQFF.